This TCR beta chain was captured in a study of T-cell reconstitution after alpha-beta-depleted transplantation in children. This clonotype was observed at least ten times. This CDR3 region has 14 residues. Germline lookup yields CDR1 LGHNA and CDR2 YSLEER. Trimming removed 0 bases from V and 1 base from J; junction bases left unmatched: 0. A library of TCRbeta sequences, prepared with unique molecular identifiers, was generated. TCRdb re-analysed the PCR reads in MiXCR, keeping a single row per CDR3 protein. The sample contains 480,000 or so distinct CDR3 sequences, over 9.5% of which appear only once.

The specimen was PBMCs, collected before TCRalphabeta/CD19-depleted stem cell transplant. The source is a child aged 2-15 years with inherited bone marrow failure, due to receive a stem cell transplant. The chain carries TRBV4-3 and TRBJ2-7, with TRBD2 matching over 7 bases. The CDR3 sequence: CASSQEGGSYEQYF. In DNA, the CDR3 is TGCGCCAGCAGCCAAGAGGGGGGGTCCTACGAGCAGTACTTC.